The clone carrying this T cell receptor beta chain was observed a few times. One entry per CDR3 protein, called by TCRdb with MiXCR from the RT-PCR reads. The data hold about 700,000 distinct CDR3 sequences, with about 14% observed a single time. V was cut by 0 bases and J by 7 bases, with 11 bases left in between. The CDR3 spans 14 residues. CDR1 is SGHDT and CDR2 is YYEEEE in the germline V gene. The chain has TRBV5-6 and TRBJ2-1, with no clear D. The sequence was obtained from a female donor in good health, serving as a healthy control. Sequencing was performed on memory CD4+ T cells from blood. CDR3 nucleotides: TGTGCCAGCAGCTTGGGCAGTCCTAGGAATGAGCAGTTCTTC. Protein sequence: CASSLGSPRNEQFF.